The 21 T cell receptor beta chains presented below share a single source sample, sequenced in a study of CD8 T cells in Susac syndrome. Reverse transcription used roughly 0.45 to 1 ug RNA and random hexamers. TCRdb used MiXCR to reprocess the immunoSEQ multiplex PCR reads, holding one entry per CDR3 protein. The sample lists 170,000 or so distinct CDR3 sequences; 95% to 96% were seen once. The material sequenced was CD4+ T cells from PBMCs. These receptors were taken from a human donor with Susac syndrome.

This chain uses TRBV20-1 with TRBJ1-2; D remains unclear. With 5 bases removed from V and 9 bases from J, the gap between germline ends came to 16 bases. Per germline, CDR1 DFQATT and CDR2 SNEGSKA (reference sequence). The CDR3 has 12 residues. In DNA form, the CDR3 reads TGCAGTGCTGGCGAAGGACCCGGGAGCTACACCTTC. Its protein product is CSAGEGPGSYTF.

In this sample, this clonotype turned up once. The gene calls are TRBV9 and TRBJ1-2, with TRBD1 identical over 8 bases. Germline values: CDR1 SGDLS, CDR2 YYNGEE. The CDR3 has 16 amino acids. V trimming: 0 bases; J trimming: 7 bases; junction bases outside the gene matches: 11. The CDR3 region is CASSVDPQGAMSGYTF. The CDR3 DNA is TGTGCCAGCAGCGTAGATCCTCAGGGGGCCATGAGTGGCTACACCTTC. Together with reference TRBV9 and TRBJ1-2, the CDR3 gives the full variable domain: DSGVTQTPKHLITATGQRVTLRCSPRSGDLSVYWYQQSLDQGLQFLIQYYNGEERAKGNILERFSAQQFPDLHSELNLSSLELGDSALYFCASSVDPQGAMSGYTFGSGTRLTVV.

Of note for this clonotype: One end of the junction varies from germline; a read error may be responsible. CDR3 amino acids: CASSSGQGREQFF. In DNA form, the CDR3 reads TGTGCTAGCAGCTCTGGACAGGGCAGGGAGCAGTTCTTC. The chain uses TRBV7-7 and TRBJ2-1; 8 nucleotides line up with TRBD1. The CDR3 contains 13 residues. The germline CDR1 and CDR2 sequences are SSHAT and FNYEAQ (reference sequence).

The rearrangement uses TRBV7-9 and TRBJ2-1; D remains ambiguous. V was trimmed by 5 bases and J by 12 bases, leaving 26 bases between them. This CDR3 has 16 amino acids. Germline CDR1 SEHNR, CDR2 FQNEAQ (reference sequence). The CDR3 DNA reads TGTGCCAGCAGCGTGCATCAACAGATTCCCTTCTTTGGGCAGTTCTTC. It codes for CASSVHQQIPFFGQFF.

The chain recombines TRBV28 with TRBJ2-1; perhaps TRBD1 as D (6 bases). V was pared by 8 bases and J by 4 bases, with 18 bases between. In germline, CDR1 is MDHEN, CDR2 SYDVKM. This CDR3 comprises 15 residues. The CDR3 loop reads CASVRGDRPYNEQFF. The CDR3 coding sequence is TGTGCCAGCGTTAGAGGCGACAGGCCTTACAATGAGCAGTTCTTC.

J is TRBJ1-5 and V is TRBV24-1; D gene unclear. CDR3 length: 13 amino acids. CDR1 is KGHDR, CDR2 SFDVKD, per germline. The V gene lost 5 bases and the J gene lost 5 bases, with 9 bases spanning the gap. The CDR3 here is CATSVRGDQPQHF. CDR3 bases: TGTGCCACCAGTGTTAGAGGCGATCAGCCCCAGCATTTT.

V usage is TRBV9 and J usage is TRBJ2-3; tentative D call: TRBD2 (5 bases). V dropped 4 bases and J dropped 5 bases, with 20 bases sitting between them. The CDR3 sequence is 16 residues long. Germline assignment: CDR1 SGDLS and CDR2 YYNGEE. CDR3 loop: CASSLRTGSAQDTQYF. The CDR3 bases are TGTGCCAGCAGCCTTCGGACTGGGTCGGCCCAAGATACGCAGTATTTT.

This clonotype was recorded a few times. The chain has TRBV6-1 and TRBJ2-1; TRBD2 matches 8 bases. The germline V gene encodes CDR1 MNHNS and CDR2 SASEGT. The CDR3 is 12 amino acids. The trim removed 5 bases at V and 6 bases at J, leaving 0 bases unmatched. The CDR3 protein is CASSSGGNEQFF. The CDR3 DNA sequence: TGTGCCAGCAGTAGCGGGGGCAATGAGCAGTTCTTC.

The chain is built from TRBV20-1 and TRBJ1-5; D is uncertain. V lost 3 bases, J lost 6 bases, and 6 bases lay in between. CDR3 size: 11 residues. Germline V lookup: CDR1 DFQATT, CDR2 SNEGSKA (reference sequence). CDR3 residues: CSASHGQPQHF. The CDR3 DNA reads as TGCAGTGCTAGTCACGGTCAGCCCCAGCATTTT.

V is TRBV7-2 and J is TRBJ2-3; D unresolved. The CDR3 is 12 residues long. Trimming shortened V by 5 bases and J by 5 bases, and 8 bases separated the two germline ends. The germline V gene has CDR1 SGHTA and CDR2 FQGNSA. In DNA, the CDR3 is TGTGCCAGCAGCGCAGGAGTAGATACGCAGTATTTT. Protein product: CASSAGVDTQYF.

The chain is built from TRBV20-1 and TRBJ2-3; 8 nucleotides align to TRBD2. CDR1 is DFQATT and CDR2 is SNEGSKA in the germline V gene (reference sequence). With 3 bases clipped from V and 5 bases from J, the junction kept 7 bases outside the gene matches. The CDR3 extends over 14 amino acids. The CDR3 region has the DNA TGCAGTGCTAGGGGCTCTGCGGGGGGAGATACGCAGTATTTT. It specifies CSARGSAGGDTQYF.

This clonotype was observed once. The CDR3 sequence is CATSRDITSGTDTQYF. The CDR3 bases are TGTGCCACCAGCAGAGACATTACTAGCGGCACAGATACGCAGTATTTT. The V gene is TRBV15, the J gene TRBJ2-3; 7 nucleotides agree with TRBD2. The CDR3 covers 16 residues. With 0 bases clipped from V and 1 base from J, the junction kept 4 bases outside the gene matches. CDR1 is LNHNV, CDR2 YYDKDF, per germline (reference sequence).

The rearrangement uses TRBV19 and TRBJ1-1; D unresolved. The CDR3 extends over 12 amino acids. The germline gives CDR1 LNHDA, CDR2 SQIVND (reference sequence). CDR3 region: CASVGLGTEAFF. In DNA, the CDR3 is TGTGCTTCTGTGGGTTTGGGAACTGAAGCTTTCTTT.

The V gene is TRBV30, the J gene TRBJ2-2, with D perhaps matching TRBD2 (5 bases). Trimming took off 4 bases at V and 5 bases at J, with 14 bases between the two ends. CDR1 is GTSNPN, CDR2 SVGIG, per germline (reference sequence). CDR3 length: 14 residues. CDR3 protein: CAWKGGLGTGELFF. The CDR3, as DNA: TGTGCCTGGAAAGGAGGCCTGGGGACCGGGGAGCTGTTTTTT.

The chain joins TRBV4-2 to TRBJ1-6, with unresolved D. Germline CDR1 is LGHNA and CDR2 is YNFKEQ. V dropped 0 bases and J dropped 3 bases, with 15 bases sitting between them. CDR3 size: 18 residues. The chain's CDR3 is CASSQDRSMAGYNSPLHF. Written as DNA, the CDR3 is TGTGCCAGCAGCCAAGATCGGAGTATGGCAGGCTATAATTCACCCCTCCACTTT.

The chain links TRBV30 to TRBJ1-1; D is ambiguous. V lost 0 bases and J lost 1, with 6 bases in between. Germline lookup yields CDR1 GTSNPN and CDR2 SVGIG (reference sequence). The CDR3 spans 13 residues. CDR3 sequence reads: CAWSVQPNTEAFF. The CDR3 bases are TGTGCCTGGAGTGTACAGCCGAACACTGAAGCTTTCTTT.

The chain combines TRBV5-1 with TRBJ2-1; TRBD2 matches 7 bases. V shed 0 bases and J 2 bases; nucleotides not matched to a gene: 5. CDR3 length: 16 residues. Germline V gene data show CDR1 as SGHRS and CDR2 as YFSETQ. CDR3 DNA sequence: TGCGCCAGCAGCTTGGGACTAGCTCTGACCTACAATGAGCAGTTCTTC. Amino acids: CASSLGLALTYNEQFF.

The rearrangement links TRBV28 to TRBJ1-5; D uncertain. This CDR3 is built from 15 residues. The V end was cut by 3 bases, the J end by 6 bases, with 15 bases between. In germline, CDR1 is MDHEN, CDR2 SYDVKM. The CDR3 region is CASSFIDPTPQPQHF. For the CDR3, the DNA is TGTGCCAGCAGTTTTATCGACCCCACCCCTCAGCCCCAGCATTTT.

The CDR3 nucleotides are TGTGCCAGCAGCGTCGACACCGGAAACACCATATATTTT. This sequence encodes CASSVDTGNTIYF. The chain joins TRBV11-2 to TRBJ1-3; no definite D call. This CDR3 spans 13 amino acids. Germline loops: CDR1 SGHAT, CDR2 FQNNGV. V was trimmed by 5 bases and J by 4 bases, leaving 9 bases between them.

The rearrangement joins TRBV12-3 or TRBV12-4 to TRBJ1-2, with D unclear. V was clipped by 3 bases and J by 4 bases, with 9 bases between them. The CDR3 covers 13 residues. The CDR3 sequence is CASSLRRGYGYTF. CDR3 DNA sequence: TGTGCCAGCAGTTTGCGGCGGGGCTATGGCTACACCTTC.

The rearrangement links TRBV11-3 to TRBJ2-2; D gene unclear. The V gene lost 5 bases and the J gene lost 4 bases, with 11 bases spanning the gap. CDR1 SGHNT and CDR2 YENEEA come from the germline V gene. The length of the CDR3 is 14 residues. For the CDR3, the DNA is TGTGCCAGCAGCCCCGGCGTGCGCACCGGGGAGCTGTTTTTT. It is translated as CASSPGVRTGELFF.